These 16 T cell receptor beta chains were sequenced from one sample in a study of blood T cell repertoires in COVID-19 (dated by TCRdb to the early 2020s). The library was built by means of the immunoSEQ multiplex PCR assay. Held by TCRdb, this immuneACCESS table contains in-frame sequences only and omits some clones. Under half of the omission traces to an unresolved V gene where checked; the cause of the rest is unknown. The sample includes roughly 250,000 clones, with 88% observed a single time. The ten largest clones capture 0.8% of the sample. Sequences were obtained from peripheral blood. These receptors all come from a woman in her twenties or thirties with acute or convalescent COVID-19.

Details on this clone: One end of the junction fails to match germline, which may point to a read error. J is TRBJ1-3 and V is TRBV6-1, with D tentatively TRBD1 (6 bases). Germline loops: CDR1 MNHNS, CDR2 SASEGT. The CDR3 is made up of 14 amino acids. DNA of the CDR3: TGTGCCAGCGGTGAACAGGGCTCTGGAAACACCATATATTTT. Translation: CASGEQGSGNTIYF.

The count of this clone is one. The DNA for the CDR3 is TGTGCCAGTAGTATAAATTTCAGGGGAATCTATGGCTACACCTTC. Translating gives CASSINFRGIYGYTF. The chain employs TRBV19 and TRBJ1-2, with D possibly TRBD1 on 6 matching bases. CDR1 and CDR2 (germline): LNHDA, SQIVND (reference sequence). The CDR3 runs 15 residues. V gave up 2 bases and J gave up 4 bases, with 14 bases separating them.

The CDR3 sequence: CASTTSGTIHNEQFF. The DNA for the CDR3 is TGCGCCAGCACCACATCAGGGACTATCCACAATGAGCAGTTCTTC. The chain couples TRBV5-1 to TRBJ2-1; 7 bases align to TRBD2. This CDR3 comprises 15 residues. CDR1 is SGHRS, CDR2 YFSETQ, per germline. Unmatched junction bases numbered 11, after V lost 6 bases and J lost 5 bases. Variable domain in full (rest from reference TRBV5-1 and TRBJ2-1): KAGVTQTPRYLIKTRGQQVTLSCSPISGHRSVSWYQQTPGQGLQFLFEYFSETQRNKGNFPGRFSGRQFSNSRSEMNVSTLELGDSALYLCASTTSGTIHNEQFFGPGTRLTVL.

The V call is TRBV19, the J call TRBJ2-6; possibly TRBD2 for D (7 bases). The CDR3 covers 16 residues. V was cut by 5 bases and J by 8 bases, with 19 bases left in between. From germline, CDR1 is LNHDA and CDR2 SQIVND (reference sequence). The CDR3 loop is CASSARVGGRSNVLTF. The CDR3 nucleotides read TGTGCCAGTAGTGCCCGAGTGGGGGGGCGGTCCAACGTCCTGACTTTC.

The chain combines TRBV10-3 with TRBJ2-7; 9 bases agree with TRBD1. CDR3 length: 14 residues. V lost 6 bases to trimming and J lost 4 bases; unmatched junction nucleotides: 7. Germline-derived CDR1 and CDR2 are ENHRY and SYGVKD. The CDR3 spells CAISVRDRDYEQYF. Written as DNA, the CDR3 is TGTGCCATCAGCGTCCGGGACAGGGATTACGAGCAGTACTTC.

The J gene is TRBJ2-7, the V gene TRBV6-6, with 7 bases aligning to TRBD2. J gave up 0 bases and V 4 bases, and 9 bases lay outside the gene matches. Per the germline V gene, CDR1 is MNHNY and CDR2 is SVGAGI (reference sequence). There are 16 residues in the CDR3. CDR3 loop: CASSSPLRGSSYEQYF. The DNA of the CDR3 is TGTGCCAGCAGTTCCCCCTTGCGGGGGAGCTCCTACGAGCAGTACTTC.

V gene TRBV5-1 combines with J gene TRBJ2-5; D call uncertain. The CDR3 covers 14 residues. The V end was cut by 1 base, the J end by 1 base, with 8 bases between. From germline, CDR1 is SGHRS and CDR2 YFSETQ. CDR3 amino acids: CASSLTVSQETQYF. The CDR3 DNA is TGCGCCAGCAGCTTGACAGTTTCCCAAGAGACCCAGTACTTC. Full variable domain (rest looked up from reference TRBV5-1 and TRBJ2-5): KAGVTQTPRYLIKTRGQQVTLSCSPISGHRSVSWYQQTPGQGLQFLFEYFSETQRNKGNFPGRFSGRQFSNSRSEMNVSTLELGDSALYLCASSLTVSQETQYFGPGTRLLVL.

This chain joins TRBV12-5 and TRBJ1-4; 9 bases are a match to TRBD1. CDR1 and CDR2 (germline): LGHNT, FRNRAP. The CDR3 length is 16 residues. V was pared by 4 bases and J by 7 bases, with 10 bases of the junction left unmatched. For the CDR3, the DNA is TGTGCTAGTGGTTCCTTGGGGGGACAGGGTCGTGAAAAACTGTTTTTT. Amino acid sequence: CASGSLGGQGREKLFF.

The gene calls are TRBV4-3 and TRBJ2-7; 7 nucleotides agree with TRBD1. The germline V gene encodes CDR1 LGHNA and CDR2 YSLEER. CDR3 length: 13 amino acids. V was clipped by 3 bases and J by 5 bases; unmatched bases: 4. The CDR3 region is CASSHRGLDEQYF. DNA for the CDR3: TGCGCCAGCAGCCATAGGGGGCTGGACGAGCAGTACTTC.

The V call is TRBV6-5, the J call TRBJ2-2; TRBD2 aligns across 10 bases. V shed 6 bases and J 1 base; nucleotides not matched to a gene: 2. The CDR3 is 15 amino acids. The germline gives CDR1 MNHEY, CDR2 SVGAGI. In DNA, the CDR3 is TGTGCCAGCAGGTGGACTAGCGGGAACACCGGGGAGCTGTTTTTT. Translation gives CASRWTSGNTGELFF.

The chain uses TRBV7-2 and TRBJ2-3; 7 positions match TRBD1. Germline lookup yields CDR1 SGHTA and CDR2 FQGNSA. This CDR3 is 15 amino acids long. Trimming removed 3 bases from V and 2 bases from J; junction bases left unmatched: 5. For the CDR3, the DNA is TGTGCCAGCAGCTTGGGGACAGTCCTCACAGATACGCAGTATTTT. Amino acid sequence: CASSLGTVLTDTQYF.

The rearrangement uses TRBV9 and TRBJ1-1, with TRBD1 matching over 9 bases. The V gene end was trimmed by 0 bases and the J gene end by 4 bases; junction bases not matched to a gene: 4. CDR1 and CDR2 from the germline V gene are SGDLS and YYNGEE. The CDR3 loop spans 15 amino acids. CDR3 DNA sequence: TGTGCCAGCAGCGTAGCTAGGACAGGGGCCACTGAAGCTTTCTTT. Translated: CASSVARTGATEAFF.

The J gene is TRBJ2-7, the V gene TRBV3-1 (or the pseudogene TRBV3-2); D unclear. The germline CDR1 and CDR2 sequences are LGHDT and YNNKEL (reference sequence). Trimming left V 0 bases short and J 2 bases short, with 11 bases between. CDR3 length equals 15 residues. CDR3 coding DNA: TGTGCCAGCAGCCAAGACTGGCTTACAGCCTACGAGCAGTACTTC. Its translation: CASSQDWLTAYEQYF.

The chain combines TRBV15 with TRBJ2-5, with D unclear. CDR3 length: 13 residues. Trimming took 9 bases from V and 0 from J, leaving 11 bases between them. Germline assignment: CDR1 LNHNV and CDR2 YYDKDF (reference sequence). CDR3 loop: CATTAADQETQYF. CDR3 DNA sequence: TGTGCCACTACCGCGGCCGACCAAGAGACCCAGTACTTC. The full variable domain, rest sourced from reference TRBV15 and TRBJ2-5, is DAMVIQNPRYQVTQFGKPVTLSCSQTLNHNVMYWYQQKSSQAPKLLFHYYDKDFNNEADTPDNFQSRRPNTSFCFLDIRSPGLGDTAMYLCATTAADQETQYFGPGTRLLVL.

The chain is built from TRBV7-6 and TRBJ2-1, with TRBD1 matching 7 bases. The CDR3 covers 15 residues. The V segment lost 4 bases and the J segment 3 bases; nucleotides outside the gene matches: 6. Germline V gene lookup returns CDR1 SGHVS and CDR2 FNYEAQ. This chain's CDR3 is CASSSQRTGYNEQFF. In DNA, the CDR3 is TGTGCCAGCAGCTCCCAGCGGACAGGCTACAATGAGCAGTTCTTC.

This rearrangement joins TRBV9 to TRBJ2-1, with 11 nucleotides matching TRBD2. In germline, CDR1 is SGDLS, CDR2 YYNGEE. This CDR3 spans 16 amino acids. V shed 0 bases, J shed 12 bases, and the junction held 11 bases outside the gene matches. CDR3 nucleotide sequence: TGTGCCAGCAGCGTAGACATAGCGGGAGGGTCGTCGGCGCAGTTCTTC. It encodes CASSVDIAGGSSAQFF.